A selection of T cell receptor beta chains follows, all from one sample in a study of blood T cell repertoires in COVID-19. TCRdb's table, derived via immunoSEQ multiplex PCR, lists solely in-frame clones and lacks some. The data contain about 210,000 clones, around 88% of them singletons. Sequencing was performed on peripheral blood. The receptor set was obtained from a woman aged 45-60 years with acute or convalescent COVID-19. CDR3s include the opening cysteine and the closing phenylalanine or tryptophan. The order of the fields is clone size, V gene, D gene, J gene, CDR3 protein, CDR3 DNA. A D gene is named only where the DNA matches it firmly. A clone size is listed for some rows: how often the clone was seen (once, few, many), or a class if it is expanded.

-	TRBV28	-	TRBJ1-6	CASRPQGTYNSPLHF	TGTGCCAGCAGACCCCAGGGAACCTATAATTCACCCCTCCACTTT
-	TRBV24-1	-	TRBJ2-1	CATQGLYNEQFF	TGTGCCACCCAGGGGTTATACAATGAGCAGTTCTTC
-	TRBV24-1	-	TRBJ1-1	CATSDHPSTGPVFF	TGTGCCACCAGTGATCACCCTTCGACAGGCCCAGTATTCTTT
-	TRBV6-6	TRBD1	TRBJ2-7	CASSPRGTGGSYEQYF	TGTGCCAGCAGTCCGCGGGGGACAGGGGGGTCTTACGAGCAGTACTTC
-	TRBV10-2	-	TRBJ1-1	CASAGSPADTEAFF	TGCGCCAGTGCCGGGAGCCCGGCGGACACTGAAGCTTTCTTT
-	TRBV19	TRBD1	TRBJ1-6	CASTPQGAPSNSPLHF	TGTGCCAGTACCCCACAGGGGGCTCCGTCTAATTCACCCCTCCACTTT
-	TRBV4-1	TRBD2	TRBJ2-4	CASSQEMEGTSGHKNIQYF	TGCGCCAGCAGCCAAGAGATGGAGGGGACTAGCGGTCACAAAAACATTCAGTACTTC
-	TRBV15	TRBD2	TRBJ2-5	CATSGAPVSGMIQETQYF	TGTGCCACCAGCGGGGCCCCTGTTAGCGGGATGATCCAAGAGACCCAGTACTTC
-	TRBV24-1	TRBD1	TRBJ2-3	CATQRTGTDTQYF	TGTGCCACCCAACGGACAGGGACAGATACGCAGTATTTT
-	TRBV5-4	-	TRBJ1-1	CASSPNGGLEAFF	TGTGCCAGCAGCCCTAATGGGGGACTTGAAGCTTTCTTT
-	TRBV2	TRBD2	TRBJ2-7	CASRGTSGRDYEQYF	TGTGCCAGCAGGGGGACTAGCGGGAGAGACTACGAGCAGTACTTC
-	TRBV19	-	TRBJ1-5	CASTYGHSQGNQPQHF	TGTGCCAGCACATATGGACACTCCCAAGGGAATCAGCCCCAGCATTTT
-	TRBV25-1	TRBD1	TRBJ1-3	CASSDLMDRGTSGNTIYF	TGTGCCAGCAGTGATTTGATGGACAGGGGGACTTCTGGAAACACCATATATTTT
-	TRBV11-2	TRBD1	TRBJ2-3	CASSTRANDRGNTDTQYF	TGTGCCAGCAGCACTAGAGCCAACGACAGGGGTAACACAGATACGCAGTATTTT
-	TRBV7-3	-	TRBJ2-2	CASSLLGRGNTGELFF	TGTGCCAGCAGCTTACTAGGCAGGGGTAACACCGGGGAGCTGTTTTTT
-	TRBV7-8	-	TRBJ2-7	CASSLEAGYSYEQYF	TGTGCCAGCAGCTTAGAGGCAGGCTACTCCTACGAGCAGTACTTC
once	TRBV5-1	TRBD2	TRBJ2-5	CASSSGLAGGRGETQYF	TGCGCCAGCAGCTCGGGACTAGCGGGAGGCCGGGGAGAGACCCAGTACTTC
medium-sized	TRBV24-1	-	TRBJ2-3	CATSDGESYRDTQYF	TGTGCCACCAGTGATGGAGAATCCTACCGAGATACGCAGTATTTT
-	TRBV28	-	TRBJ1-3	CASNPSGQPVKNTIYF	TGTGCCAGCAACCCTTCAGGACAGCCCGTAAAGAACACCATATATTTT
-	TRBV5-6	-	TRBJ2-5	CASSLFQETQYF	TGTGCCAGCAGCTTGTTCCAGGAGACCCAGTACTTC
-	TRBV9	-	TRBJ2-7	CASSVEDNAEQYF	TGTGCCAGCAGCGTAGAGGACAACGCTGAGCAGTACTTC
-	TRBV27	-	TRBJ2-7	CASSLVAGSYEQYF	TGTGCCAGCAGTTTAGTAGCTGGATCCTACGAGCAGTACTTC
-	TRBV19	TRBD1	TRBJ1-2	CASSLPGQGKPLSMDGYTF	TGTGCCAGTAGTCTTCCGGGACAGGGAAAACCACTATCGATGGATGGCTACACCTTC
-	TRBV28	TRBD1	TRBJ2-7	CASSLLQGAPHEQYF	TGTGCCAGCAGTTTATTACAGGGGGCGCCCCACGAGCAGTACTTC
-	TRBV27	-	TRBJ1-3	CASSLGGRENTIYF	TGTGCCAGCAGTTTAGGAGGGAGGGAAAACACCATATATTTT
-	TRBV7-3	TRBD1	TRBJ2-5	CASSLAGGETQYF	TGTGCCAGCAGCTTAGCAGGGGGAGAGACCCAGTACTTC
-	TRBV25-1	TRBD1	TRBJ2-7	CASSEYGTGVPEQYF	TGTGCCAGCAGTGAATATGGGACAGGGGTCCCCGAGCAGTACTTC
few	TRBV12-3/TRBV12-4	-	TRBJ2-7	CASSRAGEQYF	TGTGCCAGCAGCCGAGCTGGCGAGCAGTACTTC
-	TRBV6-6	TRBD1	TRBJ1-1	CASRGGQGVEPEAFF	TGTGCCAGCAGAGGTGGACAGGGAGTCGAACCTGAAGCTTTCTTT
-	TRBV14	-	TRBJ2-3	CASSQDTLKTEVTDTQYF	TGTGCCAGCAGCCAAGATACTTTAAAAACTGAAGTCACAGATACGCAGTATTTT
-	TRBV24-1	-	TRBJ1-2	CATSDSKLPGGYTF	TGTGCCACCAGTGATTCTAAACTCCCGGGGGGCTACACCTTC
-	TRBV2	TRBD1	TRBJ1-1	CASSEWTGPMNTEAFF	TGTGCCAGCAGTGAATGGACAGGACCCATGAACACTGAAGCTTTCTTT
-	TRBV28	-	TRBJ1-2	CASSLGFFPYGYTF	TGTGCCAGCAGTTTGGGCTTTTTCCCTTATGGCTACACCTTC
few	TRBV6-1	-	TRBJ1-1	CASSDEWWGDTEAFF	TGTGCCAGCAGTGATGAGTGGTGGGGGGACACTGAAGCTTTCTTT
once	TRBV24-1	TRBD1	TRBJ1-2	CATSPGTGVVGYTF	TGTGCCACCAGCCCCGGGACAGGGGTAGTAGGCTACACCTTC
-	TRBV5-1	TRBD2	TRBJ2-3	CASSPRTSPRADTQYF	TGCGCCAGCAGCCCTAGGACTAGTCCCAGGGCAGATACGCAGTATTTT
-	TRBV6-1	-	TRBJ1-1	CASSEIGTLGRLWNTEAFF	TGTGCCAGCAGTGAGATCGGTACCTTGGGGAGGTTGTGGAACACTGAAGCTTTCTTT
-	TRBV29-1	-	TRBJ2-2	CSVLARANTGELFF	TGCAGCGTTTTAGCCAGGGCGAACACCGGGGAGCTGTTTTTT
-	TRBV25-1	-	TRBJ2-7	CATIPGLLSDEQYF	TGTGCCACCATCCCGGGACTGCTGTCGGACGAGCAGTACTTC
once	TRBV10-3	-	TRBJ2-7	CAISRDSTFVEQYF	TGTGCCATCAGTCGGGACTCGACGTTCGTCGAGCAGTACTTC
-	TRBV5-4	-	TRBJ1-1	CASSLDSMNTEAFF	TGTGCCAGCAGCTTGGACAGCATGAACACTGAAGCTTTCTTT